This entry lists 29 T cell receptor beta chains sequenced from one sample in a study of blood T cell repertoires in COVID-19. Using immunoSEQ multiplex PCR, the repertoire was profiled, and TCRdb retains in-frame clones only, with some absent. The table includes about 190,000 clones, around 84% detected once. The sequenced material came from peripheral blood. All receptors derive from a man between 35 and 55 years old with active or convalescent COVID-19.

J is TRBJ1-6 and V is TRBV15; D is ambiguous. The V gene's germline CDR1 is LNHNV and CDR2 YYDKDF (reference sequence). With 6 bases removed from V and 7 bases from J, the gap between germline ends came to 13 bases. The CDR3 is 14 amino acids. CDR3 DNA sequence: TGTGCCACCAGTTCTTTGCAGTTAAATTCACCCCTCCACTTT. This translates into CATSSLQLNSPLHF.

V and J are TRBV9 and TRBJ1-2, with 7 bases aligning to TRBD1. Germline trimming cut 0 bases from V and 4 bases from J; bases unmatched to any gene: 3. Per germline, CDR1 SGDLS and CDR2 YYNGEE. This CDR3 region has 14 residues. CDR3 amino acids: CASSVGQGPYGYTF. For the CDR3, the DNA is TGTGCCAGCAGCGTAGGACAGGGACCCTATGGCTACACCTTC.

The chain has TRBV5-1 and TRBJ2-3; 8 bases are a match to TRBD2. V lost 0 bases, J lost 3 bases, and 3 bases stayed unmatched. This CDR3 spans 15 amino acids. Looked up from germline, CDR1 is SGHRS and CDR2 is YFSETQ. In DNA, the CDR3 is TGCGCCAGCAGCTTGGCGCGGGGGGTAACAGATACGCAGTATTTT. The encoded protein is CASSLARGVTDTQYF.

V usage is TRBV5-6 and J usage is TRBJ2-5; D may be TRBD1 (6 bases). Germline V gene data show CDR1 as SGHDT and CDR2 as YYEEEE. Trimming cost V 1 base and J 5 bases, with 9 bases left between them. The CDR3 has 13 residues. This chain's CDR3 is CASSLRGSETQYF. CDR3 coding DNA: TGTGCCAGCAGCTTGAGGGGGTCGGAGACCCAGTACTTC. Based on the CDR3 plus reference TRBV5-6 and TRBJ2-5, the full variable domain is DAGVTQSPTHLIKTRGQQVTLRCSPKSGHDTVSWYQQALGQGPQFIFQYYEEEERQRGNFPDRFSGHQFPNYSSELNVNALLLGDSALYLCASSLRGSETQYFGPGTRLLVL.

The chain carries TRBV2 and TRBJ1-2, with D possibly TRBD1 on 5 matching bases. Per germline, CDR1 SNHLY and CDR2 FYNNEI. The V end lost 4 bases, the J end lost 4 bases, and 7 bases lay between the germline ends. The CDR3 totals 12 residues. The CDR3, as DNA: TGTGCCAGCAGTGTGCAGGGCTATGGCTACACCTTC. Protein product: CASSVQGYGYTF.

V gene TRBV5-1 combines with J gene TRBJ2-7; weak D call: TRBD1 (6 bases). V lost 0 bases to trimming and J lost 2 bases, with 6 bases between them. CDR1 SGHRS and CDR2 YFSETQ come from the germline V gene. This CDR3 spans 13 amino acids. In DNA form, the CDR3 reads TGCGCCAGCAGCTTGGAGGGGGCCTACGAGCAGTACTTC. As protein: CASSLEGAYEQYF.

V gene TRBV29-1 combines with J gene TRBJ1-6; D not resolved. This CDR3 has 14 residues. The germline V and J ends were trimmed by 5 bases and 5 bases, with 13 bases remaining between them. The germline V gene encodes CDR1 SQVTM and CDR2 ANQGSEA. CDR3 in DNA: TGCAGCGTTAAGGGAGCCGGGGATAATTCACCCCTCCACTTT. Protein: CSVKGAGDNSPLHF.

The chain uses TRBV7-5 and TRBJ1-1; the table's TRBD1 call for D was not verified on the DNA. TRBV7-5 is a pseudogene locus. This CDR3 comprises 14 residues. CDR3 DNA sequence: TGTGCCAGAGATAATAGGGACACTAACACTGAAGCTTTCTTT. Translated, it gives CARDNRDTNTEAFF.

The V gene is TRBV5-1, the J gene TRBJ2-1; 9 bases line up with TRBD2. The CDR3 runs 15 residues. Germline V gives CDR1 SGHRS, CDR2 YFSETQ. V shed 0 bases and J 6 bases; nucleotides not matched to a gene: 4. CDR3 bases: TGCGCCAGCAGCTTGGTACCTAGCGGGGCCAATGAGCAGTTCTTC. This gives the protein CASSLVPSGANEQFF.

This clone has more than one count but fewer than ten. V is TRBV29-1 and J is TRBJ1-2; D is possibly TRBD1 (6 bases). Germline-derived CDR1 and CDR2 are SQVTM and ANQGSEA. The CDR3 has 14 residues. The germline V and J ends were trimmed by 6 bases and 4 bases, with 18 bases remaining between them. The CDR3 region has the DNA TGCAGCGTGCGACAGTCCGGCAGGGGCTATGGCTACACCTTC. Translation: CSVRQSGRGYGYTF.

The chain links TRBV4-1 to TRBJ2-7, with TRBD2 identical over 7 bases. The CDR3 covers 15 residues. After removal of 0 bases from V and 3 bases from J, the junction contained 5 bases not matched to a gene. In germline, CDR1 is MGHRA, CDR2 YSYEKL. CDR3 amino acids: CASSQETREFYEQYF. CDR3 sequence (DNA): TGCGCCAGCAGCCAAGAAACGCGGGAGTTCTACGAGCAGTACTTC.

As to this clone: Other DNA sequences of this sample code for an identical CDR3. The V gene is TRBV5-6, the J gene TRBJ1-5; TRBD1 might be the D (6 bases). The germline V gene encodes CDR1 SGHDT and CDR2 YYEEEE. Trimming took 2 bases from V and 4 from J, leaving 10 bases between them. This CDR3 is 14 amino acids long. In DNA, the CDR3 is TGTGCCAGCAGCTTACAGGGTCTGAATCAGCCCCAGCATTTT. It yields the protein CASSLQGLNQPQHF.

The rearrangement links TRBV29-1 to TRBJ2-1; 9 bases fit TRBD1. V gave up 4 bases and J gave up 0 bases; unmatched junction bases: 4. Per the germline V gene, CDR1 is SQVTM and CDR2 is ANQGSEA. This CDR3 comprises 15 residues. The CDR3 is CSVGTDRGSYNEQFF. CDR3 coding DNA: TGCAGCGTTGGGACGGACAGGGGCTCCTACAATGAGCAGTTCTTC.

This chain joins TRBV20-1 and TRBJ2-2, with TRBD1 matching 7 bases. CDR3 length: 13 amino acids. V was clipped by 3 bases and J by 6 bases; unmatched bases: 4. The germline gives CDR1 DFQATT, CDR2 SNEGSKA (reference sequence). CDR3 region: CSASGQGAGELFF. CDR3 DNA sequence: TGCAGTGCTAGTGGCCAGGGGGCCGGGGAGCTGTTTTTT.

The gene calls are TRBV2 and TRBJ1-5; TRBD1 matches at 10 bases. Germline trimming cut 5 bases from V and 5 bases from J; bases unmatched to any gene: 6. The CDR3 runs to 15 residues. Germline assignment: CDR1 SNHLY and CDR2 FYNNEI. The CDR3 here is CASSPGTGAHQPQHF. DNA for the CDR3: TGTGCCAGCAGTCCTGGGACAGGGGCCCATCAGCCCCAGCATTTT.

The chain uses TRBV12-5 and TRBJ2-7, with 7 positions matching TRBD2. The CDR3 length is 14 residues. Germline-derived CDR1 and CDR2 are LGHNT and FRNRAP. The ends lost 3 bases at V and 2 bases at J; junction bases unmatched: 4. The CDR3 coding sequence is TGTGCTAGTGGTTTCCAAGCGGGACCCTACGAGCAGTACTTC. Its translation: CASGFQAGPYEQYF.

The chain recombines TRBV30 with TRBJ2-1, with 15 bases aligning to TRBD2. Per the germline V gene, CDR1 is GTSNPN and CDR2 is SVGIG (reference sequence). CDR3 length equals 20 residues. The V segment lost 1 base and the J segment 6 bases; nucleotides outside the gene matches: 16. The CDR3 is CAWSDLTPGLAGGTINEQFF. In DNA form, the CDR3 reads TGTGCCTGGAGTGACCTCACTCCGGGACTAGCGGGGGGTACGATCAATGAGCAGTTCTTC.

The V gene is TRBV4-3, the J gene TRBJ2-1, with D perhaps TRBD2 (5 bases). Germline-derived CDR1 and CDR2 are LGHNA and YSLEER. Trimming stripped 0 bases from V and 15 bases from J, with 15 bases between. The CDR3 sequence is 13 residues long. The CDR3 sequence is CASSQDLDSERFF. The DNA for the CDR3 is TGCGCCAGCAGCCAAGATCTGGACTCCGAACGGTTCTTC.

This clone was picked up one time. This sequence joins TRBV6-1 and TRBJ2-7, with a tentative D call TRBD1 (7 bases). CDR1 is MNHNS and CDR2 is SASEGT in the germline V gene. The CDR3 runs 15 residues. Deletions cut 3 bases from V and 6 bases from J, with 18 bases between. The CDR3 protein is CASSEAPTGTREQYF. DNA of the CDR3: TGTGCCAGCAGTGAGGCCCCGACAGGGACTCGCGAGCAGTACTTC.

This sequence joins TRBV3-1 (or the pseudogene TRBV3-2) and TRBJ1-2; possibly TRBD1 for D (5 bases). The V end lost 0 bases, the J end lost 6 bases, and 14 bases lay between the germline ends. Germline lookup yields CDR1 LGHDT and CDR2 YNNKEL (reference sequence). The CDR3 has 15 amino acids. The CDR3 sequence: CASSQDGVRANGYTF. CDR3 sequence (DNA): TGTGCCAGCAGCCAAGATGGGGTCAGGGCGAATGGCTACACCTTC.

V is TRBV6-5 and J is TRBJ2-7; 7 bases map to TRBD1. Germline lookup yields CDR1 MNHEY and CDR2 SVGAGI. CDR3 size: 15 residues. Trimming cost V 4 bases and J 2 bases; bases outside gene matches: 8. CDR3 in DNA: TGTGCCAGCAGTTTATCCGGACAGGCCACCTACGAGCAGTACTTC. It encodes CASSLSGQATYEQYF.

The chain uses TRBV9 and TRBJ2-7; the match to TRBD1 covers 7 bases. Trimming cost V 1 base and J 0 bases; bases outside gene matches: 7. Germline assignment: CDR1 SGDLS and CDR2 YYNGEE. This CDR3 is 16 amino acids long. The CDR3 spells CASSVQGDGLSYEQYF. CDR3 coding DNA: TGTGCCAGCAGCGTACAGGGGGACGGACTCTCCTACGAGCAGTACTTC.

This chain links TRBV15 with TRBJ1-1; D is possibly TRBD1 (6 bases). Trimming removed 7 bases from V and 1 base from J, with 16 bases in between. The CDR3 length is 15 residues. Germline-derived CDR1 and CDR2 are LNHNV and YYDKDF (reference sequence). The CDR3 DNA reads as TGTGCCACCAAGAGGACAAGGACAGAGAACACTGAAGCTTTCTTT. Protein: CATKRTRTENTEAFF.

This sequence joins TRBV5-8 and TRBJ2-3; 7 bases agree with TRBD2. Germline trimming cut 0 bases from V and 4 bases from J; bases unmatched to any gene: 5. The CDR3 totals 15 residues. CDR1 is SGHTS, CDR2 YDEGEE, per germline. As DNA, the CDR3 is TGTGCCAGCAGCTTGGCTACTAGCGCAGCAGATACGCAGTATTTT. Its protein is CASSLATSAADTQYF.

CDR3 protein: CASSNQGVEKLFF. The CDR3 DNA is TGCGCCAGCAGCAACCAAGGGGTAGAAAAACTGTTTTTT. The V gene is TRBV5-1, the J gene TRBJ1-4; D might be TRBD1 (5 bases). Between the trimmed V and J ends, which lost 4 bases and 8 bases, there was a span of 12 bases. The CDR3 contains 13 residues. CDR1 and CDR2 from the germline V gene are SGHRS and YFSETQ.

The gene calls are TRBV14 and TRBJ2-7, with D hard to call. Germline values: CDR1 SGHDN, CDR2 FVKESK. V was pared by 8 bases and J by 0 bases, with 14 bases between. The CDR3 totals 14 residues. The CDR3 bases are TGTGCCAGCCGAGACTCTTCGTCCTCCTACGAGCAGTACTTC. It yields the protein CASRDSSSSYEQYF.

The V and J genes are TRBV3-1 (or the pseudogene TRBV3-2) and TRBJ1-1, with D possibly matching TRBD1 (5 bases). Per germline, CDR1 LGHDT and CDR2 YNNKEL (reference sequence). The CDR3 contains 15 residues. V gave up 5 bases and J gave up 1 base, with 14 bases separating them. DNA of the CDR3: TGTGCCAGCAGCGAACCCGGGACTGCGAACACTGAAGCTTTCTTT. It codes for CASSEPGTANTEAFF.

The chain uses TRBV7-8 and TRBJ1-2, with 9 bases that match TRBD1. The J segment lost 2 bases and the V segment lost 0 bases, leaving 1 base of the junction unmatched. The CDR3 is 15 residues long. Germline assignment: CDR1 SGHVS and CDR2 FQNEAQ. In DNA, the CDR3 is TGTGCCAGCAGCTTAGCGGACAGGGGCAACTATGGCTACACCTTC. This sequence encodes CASSLADRGNYGYTF.

The rearrangement joins TRBV19 to TRBJ1-5; a possible D gene is TRBD1 (5 bases). CDR1 and CDR2 from the germline V gene are LNHDA and SQIVND (reference sequence). Trimming took off 3 bases at V and 3 bases at J, with 12 bases between the two ends. The CDR3 consists of 15 residues. In nucleotides, the CDR3 is TGTGCCAGTAGTATCTTTACAGGCCCCAATCAGCCCCAGCATTTT. This sequence encodes CASSIFTGPNQPQHF.